This TCR beta chain originates from a study of shared T cell receptors in the human thymus. V lost 2 bases and J 1 base, leaving 27 bases between the germline ends. Germline-derived CDR1 and CDR2 are MGHRA and YSYEKL. This CDR3 spans 21 amino acids. This clone was seen just once. Sequenced by immunoSEQ multiplex PCR; TCRdb stores in-frame clones only, minus some. The sample carries 650,000 to 950,000 clones, 70% to 90% recorded once. These data also formed part of another study, on human thymus T cells. That work adds: It was healthy Finnish infants having corrective surgery for congenital heart defects who were the donors. It was from resections taken during corrective heart surgery that the thymus tissue came. Thymic and blood repertoires showed apparently biased V and J gene usage. Related studies found that unrelated individuals share highly overlapping thymic repertoires.

This clonotype was sampled from a girl in the first two years of life with a congenital heart defect. This rearrangement joins TRBV4-1 to TRBJ1-5; D perhaps matches TRBD1 (5 bases). The sequenced sample consisted of thymocytes. The CDR3 DNA reads as TGCGCCAGCAGCCAATGTCCCCCCGCACCGCGGGGGTCGAGGAGCAATCAGCCCCAGCATTTT. It translates to CASSQCPPAPRGSRSNQPQHF.